These 19 T cell receptor beta chains were all obtained from the same sample, sequenced in a study of CXCR3-negative and CXCR3-positive naive CD8 T cells. Study results and limitations: In CXCR3-positive naive cells, the TRB CDR3s were more hydrophobic than in CXCR3-negative naive cells.

No cognate antigen is known for these TCRs. With UMI labels, 5' RACE was used to prepare the TRB cDNA libraries. TCRdb reanalyzed the 5' RACE reads and collapses them to one entry per CDR3 protein, without DNA. The clone table shows about 150,000 distinct CDR3 sequences, with the ten largest holding 0.45% to 0.6%. Input material: naive CXCR3+ CD8+ T cells from blood. Subset specified: CD45RO-CCR7+CD27+CD95- naive CD8+ T cells expressing CXCR3 (TNR3+). These TCRs come from a human donor in good health. Some clones in this sample may be carry-over from other donors' samples.

The chain links TRBV7-9 to TRBJ1-5. CDR3 size: 15 residues. Germline lookup yields CDR1 SEHNR and CDR2 FQNEAQ (reference sequence). The CDR3 loop reads CASSHTATADQPQHF.

The chain couples TRBV15 to TRBJ2-7; TCRdb's D call of TRBD2 is untestable without DNA. The CDR3 length is 15 residues. Germline assignment: CDR1 LNHNV and CDR2 YYDKDF (reference sequence). CDR3 in amino acids: CATSRDQGSSYEQYF.

This chain uses TRBV3-1 with TRBJ2-2; TCRdb designates TRBD1, a call that cannot be tested without DNA. The CDR3 loop spans 18 amino acids. In germline, CDR1 is LGHDT, CDR2 YNNKEL (reference sequence). The CDR3 reads CASSQAITRVGATGELFF.

The chain uses TRBV7-9 and TRBJ2-1; TCRdb's D gene call, TRBD1, goes unchecked for lack of DNA. Germline CDR1 SEHNR, CDR2 FQNEAQ (reference sequence). This CDR3 has 12 amino acids. The CDR3 loop is CASSLAGTKQFF.

The genes are TRBV18 and TRBJ2-1; TCRdb returns TRBD1, unconfirmable since there is no DNA. The CDR3 runs 14 residues. The V gene's germline CDR1 is KGHSH and CDR2 LQKENI. The CDR3 sequence: CASSGTGANNEQFF.

The chain is built from TRBV4-3 and TRBJ2-7; TCRdb calls TRBD2, which cannot be checked without DNA. The CDR3 totals 16 residues. Germline CDR1 LGHNA, CDR2 YSLEER. CDR3 region: CASSQDWGLAGFEQYF.

The rearrangement joins TRBV29-1 to TRBJ2-7; the TRBD1 assignment by TCRdb is unverifiable without DNA. Per germline, CDR1 SQVTM and CDR2 ANQGSEA. The CDR3 runs 14 residues. The CDR3 is CSVEDHGGGAEQYF.

The chain recombines TRBV27 with TRBJ1-1; TCRdb designates TRBD1, a call that cannot be tested without DNA. This CDR3 spans 17 amino acids. The germline V gene has CDR1 MNHEY and CDR2 SMNVEV (reference sequence). CDR3 in amino acids: CASSPDRVPPLNTEAFF.

This rearrangement joins TRBV9 to TRBJ2-1. CDR3 size: 13 residues. The germline gives CDR1 SGDLS, CDR2 YYNGEE. CDR3 in amino acids: CASSEPRLGEQFF.

This chain joins TRBV3-1 and TRBJ2-5. This CDR3 contains 15 residues. CDR1 is LGHDT and CDR2 is YNNKEL in the germline V gene (reference sequence). The CDR3 here is CASSQEPTFRETQYF.

V is TRBV29-1 and J is TRBJ1-2. Germline lookup yields CDR1 SQVTM and CDR2 ANQGSEA. The CDR3 consists of 11 residues. This chain's CDR3 is CSALNDYGYTF.

V and J are TRBV10-3 and TRBJ1-3; TCRdb's D gene call, TRBD1, goes unchecked for lack of DNA. The CDR3 runs to 15 residues. Germline lookup yields CDR1 ENHRY and CDR2 SYGVKD. The CDR3 reads CAISEDRGPGNTIYF.

The chain is built from TRBV6-6 and TRBJ2-7; TCRdb proposes TRBD2, but this gene call is untestable without DNA. The CDR3 covers 16 residues. CDR1 MNHNY and CDR2 SVGAGI come from the germline V gene (reference sequence). The chain's CDR3 is CASNLLTSGGASEQYF.

This CDR3 is CASSLSGATDTQYF. The chain recombines TRBV7-6 with TRBJ2-3. The CDR3 contains 14 residues. Per the germline V gene, CDR1 is SGHVS and CDR2 is FNYEAQ.

The chain uses TRBV7-9 and TRBJ1-2. The CDR3 length is 14 residues. Germline CDR1 reads SEHNR; CDR2 reads FQNEAQ (reference sequence). Here the CDR3 reads CASSLVGQSYGYTF.

The CDR3 sequence is CSVVPGAGISYEQYF. The rearrangement uses TRBV29-1 and TRBJ2-7; as DNA is missing, the TRBD1 call by TCRdb cannot be tested. CDR3 length: 15 amino acids. Germline assignment: CDR1 SQVTM and CDR2 ANQGSEA.

The rearrangement links TRBV29-1 to TRBJ1-2. Germline values: CDR1 SQVTM, CDR2 ANQGSEA. The CDR3 runs to 11 residues. CDR3 amino acids: CSVTVVEGYTF. The full variable domain, with the rest looked up from reference TRBV29-1 and TRBJ1-2, is SAVISQKPSRDICQRGTSLTIQCQVDSQVTMMFWYRQQPGQSLTLIATANQGSEATYESGFVIDKFPISRPNLTFSTLTVSNMSPEDSSIYLCSVTVVEGYTFGSGTRLTVV.

The chain links TRBV10-3 to TRBJ2-3; the D gene TCRdb calls, TRBD1, cannot be checked with no DNA. Germline CDR1 is ENHRY and CDR2 is SYGVKD. The CDR3 totals 16 residues. The CDR3 sequence: CAISESRGFPADTQYF.

The chain couples TRBV23-1 to TRBJ1-6; TCRdb returns TRBD1, unconfirmable since there is no DNA. TRBV23-1 is filed as an ORF, its function uncertain. The CDR3 spans 17 residues. CDR3 sequence reads: CASSQSGGRGNNSPLHF.